This is a list of T cell receptor beta chains from one sample in a study of shared clonotypes between healthy human individuals. The protocol was immunoSEQ multiplex PCR, while the TCRdb copy is restricted to in-frame clones and leaves out a portion. The profile shows 730,000 or so clones, about two thirds of them singletons. The material sequenced was memory CD4+ T cells sorted from blood. The receptor source for this set is a woman aged 25 to 45 in good health. CDR3s include the opening cysteine and the closing phenylalanine or tryptophan. D genes are given only for firm matches. For some rows the clone size is stated as once, few or many, or as a class when expanded; others skip it.

D	V	J	length	size	DNA	CDR3
-	TRBV6-1	TRBJ2-5	16	-	TGTGCCAGCAGTGATTCGTCAGGTTCCGGGAAAGAGACCCAGTACTTC	CASSDSSGSGKETQYF
-	TRBV11-2	TRBJ1-5	14	-	TGTGCCAGCAGCAACGGGGACCCCTCGGAACCCCAGCATTTT	CASSNGDPSEPQHF
-	TRBV6-1	TRBJ1-2	14	-	TGTGCCAGCAGTGGCCGGCGCCAAGGGTATGGCTACACCTTC	CASSGRRQGYGYTF
TRBD2	TRBV7-2	TRBJ2-7	14	-	TGTGCCAGCAGCCCGAACACTAGCGGGGGGGAGCAGTACTTC	CASSPNTSGGEQYF
-	TRBV28	TRBJ1-5	11	-	TGTGCCAGCAGTCTCACAGGGCCCCAGCATTTT	CASSLTGPQHF
-	TRBV28	TRBJ1-1	14	-	TGTGCCAGCAGTTTTCCGCTGGCGAACACTGAAGCTTTCTTT	CASSFPLANTEAFF
-	TRBV15	TRBJ2-1	17	few	TGTGCCACCAGCAGAGGAAATAGGGGGAGCTCCTACAATGAGCAGTTCTTC	CATSRGNRGSSYNEQFF
TRBD1	TRBV28	TRBJ1-1	12	-	TGTGCCAGCAGTTCCCCGACAGGGGTAGCTTTCTTT	CASSSPTGVAFF
-	TRBV5-4	TRBJ2-5	16	-	TGTGCCAGCAGCTCCGTAGCAGGTGGCTACGAAGTGGAGCAGTACTTC	CASSSVAGGYEVEQYF
-	TRBV18	TRBJ2-5	14	-	TGTGCCAGCTCACCAGGAAGGGGAGGCGAGACCCAGTACTTC	CASSPGRGGETQYF
TRBD2	TRBV29-1	TRBJ2-1	15	-	TGCAGCGTTGGACTAGCGGGAGTAACCTACAATGAGCAGTTCTTC	CSVGLAGVTYNEQFF
-	TRBV6-1	TRBJ1-5	14	-	TGTGCCAGCACCCCCGGGGGGCGCAATCAGCCCCAGCATTTT	CASTPGGRNQPQHF
-	TRBV15	TRBJ1-5	13	medium-sized	TGTGCCACCAGCACTCAACGGAGTCAGCCCCAGCATTTT	CATSTQRSQPQHF
-	TRBV28	TRBJ1-2	11	-	TGTGCCAGCAGTTCACGTGACGGCTACACCTTC	CASSSRDGYTF
TRBD2	TRBV6-7	TRBJ2-3	14	few	TGTGCCAACATAACTAGCGGGAGGGCAGATACGCAGTATTTT	CANITSGRADTQYF
-	TRBV7-8	TRBJ1-1	14	-	TGTGCCAGCAGCTTAGGAGGGATGAACACTGAAGCTTTCTTT	CASSLGGMNTEAFF
-	TRBV6-6	TRBJ2-7	14	-	TGTGCCAGCAGTCCAAGCCGGGCCTCCTACGAGCAGTACTTC	CASSPSRASYEQYF
TRBD1	TRBV5-6	TRBJ2-1	14	-	TGTGCCAGCAGCCCTGACAGGGAATATGGTGAGCAGTTCTTC	CASSPDREYGEQFF
-	TRBV27	TRBJ2-6	20	-	TGTGCCAGCAGTTTCTCACAGCCTCGTCTTTCAAACTCTGGGGCCAACGTCCTGACTTTC	CASSFSQPRLSNSGANVLTF
-	TRBV19	TRBJ2-7	13	-	TGTGCCAGTAGTATTCCGGGAACCTACGAGCAGTACTTC	CASSIPGTYEQYF
TRBD1	TRBV19	TRBJ1-1	15	-	TGTGCCAGTAGTATCCGAGGGACAGGGGCCACTGAAGCTTTCTTT	CASSIRGTGATEAFF
TRBD2	TRBV4-2	TRBJ2-1	16	-	TGTGCCAGCAGCCAAGATGGGGAGGGAGGGTACAATGAGCAGTTCTTC	CASSQDGEGGYNEQFF
TRBD2	TRBV27	TRBJ2-2	16	-	TGTGCCAGCAGTATTAGGGGAGGGCCCGGCACCGGGGAGCTGTTTTTT	CASSIRGGPGTGELFF
-	TRBV21-1	TRBJ1-1	15	-	TGTGCCAGCAGCACAGAAAGGGGACAGGGGACTGAAGCTTTCTTT	CASSTERGQGTEAFF
TRBD1	TRBV4-1	TRBJ2-2	16	-	TGCGCCAGCAGCCAAGCTCGGACAGGGTTCACCGGGGAGCTGTTTTTT	CASSQARTGFTGELFF
-	TRBV11-2	TRBJ1-2	14	-	TGTGCCAGCAGCCCAGCCCAGGGTAACTATGGCTACACCTTC	CASSPAQGNYGYTF
TRBD2	TRBV9	TRBJ2-2	16	-	TGTGCCAGCAGCGGGGGACTAGCGGGAGTCACCGGGGAGCTGTTTTTT	CASSGGLAGVTGELFF
-	TRBV29-1	TRBJ2-1	12	few	TGCAGCGTTGATGCGGTCTCCAATGAGCAGTTCTTC	CSVDAVSNEQFF
TRBD1	TRBV5-1	TRBJ1-6	14	-	TGCGCCAGCGGACAGGGGGCTGGAAATTCACCCCTCCACTTT	CASGQGAGNSPLHF
-	TRBV28	TRBJ1-2	13	once	TGTGCCAGCAGATTACGGGTGGCATATGGCTACACCTTC	CASRLRVAYGYTF
-	TRBV28	TRBJ1-2	16	-	TGTGCCAGCAACCCACAGCAGCCTTTAGCTAACTATGGCTACACCTTC	CASNPQQPLANYGYTF
-	TRBV21-1	TRBJ2-1	15	few	TGTGCCAGCAGCAAGGGACTAGCGGGGTACAATGAGCAGTTCTTC	CASSKGLAGYNEQFF
-	TRBV18	TRBJ1-3	15	-	TGTGCCAGCTCACCATTATTAGGCCGTCGAAACACCATATATTTT	CASSPLLGRRNTIYF
-	TRBV5-4	TRBJ2-3	14	-	TGTGCCAGCAGCCCGGGGGGCCGTAAAGATACGCAGTATTTT	CASSPGGRKDTQYF
TRBD2	TRBV6-1	TRBJ2-7	16	-	TGTGCCAGCAGTGAAACCAGCGGGAGACCCCCTTACGAGCAGTACTTC	CASSETSGRPPYEQYF
-	TRBV28	TRBJ1-5	14	-	TGTGCCATCTCCCCAGACAGTTGGTTTCAGCCCCAGCATTTT	CAISPDSWFQPQHF
TRBD2	TRBV11-2	TRBJ2-3	16	-	TGTGCCAGCAGCTTAAGGGAACTTGGGACTAGCGGGAGGTTAGATTTT	CASSLRELGTSGRLDF
-	TRBV21-1	TRBJ2-3	17	-	TGTGCCAGCAGCAAAACTGGACAGATCCACACTCCCTATACGCAGTATTTT	CASSKTGQIHTPYTQYF
-	TRBV21-1	TRBJ2-1	14	-	TGTGCCAGCAGCAAAGTAATAGCGGGAGATGAGCAGTTCTTC	CASSKVIAGDEQFF
TRBD1	TRBV2	TRBJ1-4	15	-	TGTGCCAGCAGCCATCGGGGACAGGGAGGTGAAAAACTGTTTTTT	CASSHRGQGGEKLFF
-	TRBV28	TRBJ2-4	17	-	TGTGCCAGCAGTCCAATCTGGTCCTGGGGGCCCAAGGACATTCAGTACTTC	CASSPIWSWGPKDIQYF
-	TRBV29-1	TRBJ2-3	10	few	TGCAGCGGGGGCACAGATACGCAGTATTTT	CSGGTDTQYF
TRBD1	TRBV7-9	TRBJ1-1	14	-	TGTGCCAGCAGCGTCGGACAGGGAAACACTGAAGCTTTCTTT	CASSVGQGNTEAFF
TRBD1	TRBV19	TRBJ1-5	15	-	TGTGCCAGTAATATTTGGGGACAGGGTCAACAGCCCCAGCATTTT	CASNIWGQGQQPQHF
-	TRBV5-5	TRBJ1-5	13	-	TGTGCCAGCAGCGCGGACAGCAATCAGCCCCAGCATTTT	CASSADSNQPQHF
-	TRBV19	TRBJ1-5	14	-	TGTGCCAGTAGGTGGACACTTAGCAATCAGCCCCAGCATTTT	CASRWTLSNQPQHF
TRBD2	TRBV7-3	TRBJ2-3	15	-	TGTGCCAGCAGCGCACTAGCGGGGAGCACAGATACGCAGTATTTT	CASSALAGSTDTQYF